The T cell receptor beta chain described here comes from a study of beta chain features in type 1 diabetes. Study-wide findings and caveats: Shortening that was moderate but significant affected the TCRB CDR3s of Type 1 diabetes patients in all four CD4+ subsets.

The CDR3 is 15 residues long. Trimming cost V 8 bases and J 3 bases; bases outside gene matches: 10. CDR1 is LNHDA, CDR2 SQIVND, per germline (reference sequence). Regarding this clone: What it recognizes is unknown.

Since all of the isolated RNA was reverse transcribed, expressed TCRB transcripts were what got sequenced. The method was immunoSEQ multiplex PCR; TCRdb's version includes in-frame clones alone and lacks a portion of them. The sample has around 260,000 clones; about 23% are singletons. Only one heparinised blood draw was taken per donor, and its volume averaged around 100 mL. The sequence derives from a woman aged 25-40 years with type 1 diabetes. The sample consisted of naive CD4+ T cells from blood. The chain employs TRBV19 and TRBJ2-3; 8 bases are a match to TRBD2. DNA of the CDR3: TGTGCCAGTGGCGGGACACCGGGGGGGACAGATACGCAGTATTTT. Translation: CASGGTPGGTDTQYF.